Presented here are 20 T cell receptor beta chains from one specimen sequenced in a study of blood T cells in healthy people across ages. Sample-barcoded 5' priming and a J-beta primer mix drove a second PCR of about 7 to 11 cycles. A single record per CDR3 protein comes from TCRdb applying MiXCR to the 5' RACE reads. The sample carries about 570,000 distinct CDR3 sequences, roughly 29% recorded once. The source material was blood. The receptors come from a woman aged 70-85 years in good health.

This clonotype has just a few counts. V and J are TRBV7-7 and TRBJ2-5; D is uncertain. The CDR3 totals 15 residues. V gave up 2 bases and J gave up 5 bases, with 15 bases separating them. The germline CDR1 and CDR2 sequences are SSHAT and FNYEAQ (reference sequence). CDR3 nucleotide sequence: TGTGCCAGCAGCTTAACGGTCTCCAGGATGGAGACCCAGTACTTC. This gives the protein CASSLTVSRMETQYF.

CDR3 nucleotides: TGTGCCAGCAGCTGGACAGGGGGCAAGGATGGCTACACCTTC. It encodes CASSWTGGKDGYTF. The chain is built from TRBV25-1 and TRBJ1-2; 11 positions agree with TRBD1. This CDR3 spans 14 amino acids. Germline CDR1 MGHDK, CDR2 SYGVNS. The V segment lost 6 bases and the J segment 6 bases; nucleotides outside the gene matches: 6.

This clonotype has just a few counts. The chain couples TRBV7-9 to TRBJ1-4; no firm D call. Germline CDR1 SEHNR, CDR2 FQNEAQ (reference sequence). The V end was cut by 1 base, the J end by 3 bases, with 6 bases between. The CDR3 runs to 14 residues. This CDR3 is CASSLGSANEKLFF. CDR3 nucleotide sequence: TGTGCCAGCAGCTTAGGCAGCGCTAATGAAAAACTGTTTTTT.

The J gene is TRBJ1-4, the V gene TRBV9; 7 bases agree with TRBD1. Germline V gene data show CDR1 as SGDLS and CDR2 as YYNGEE. The CDR3 extends over 17 amino acids. V lost 3 bases, J lost 3 bases, and 11 bases stayed unmatched. CDR3 bases: TGTGCCAGCAGCGACCTCCGGACAGGTGGACCTAATGAAAAACTGTTTTTT. This sequence encodes CASSDLRTGGPNEKLFF.

This clonotype was recorded a few times. The CDR3 protein is CASSSVSSGANVLTF. CDR3 bases: TGTGCCAGTAGTTCCGTCTCCTCTGGGGCCAACGTCCTGACTTTC. The chain employs TRBV19 and TRBJ2-6; D is ambiguous. V was pared by 5 bases and J by 0 bases, with 8 bases between. Germline CDR1 LNHDA, CDR2 SQIVND (reference sequence). The CDR3 spans 15 residues.

The gene calls are TRBV6-1 and TRBJ2-5; D gene uncertain. Germline-derived CDR1 and CDR2 are MNHNS and SASEGT. Trimming stripped 4 bases from V and 2 bases from J, with 11 bases between. CDR3 length: 14 residues. CDR3: CASSVVQFQETQYF. Written as DNA, the CDR3 is TGTGCCAGCAGTGTCGTCCAGTTTCAAGAGACCCAGTACTTC.

The rearrangement joins TRBV20-1 to TRBJ2-3; D may correspond to TRBD1 or TRBD2 (5 bases each). The germline V and J ends were trimmed by 7 bases and 4 bases, with 15 bases remaining between them. This CDR3 comprises 13 residues. From germline, CDR1 is DFQATT and CDR2 SNEGSKA (reference sequence). The DNA for the CDR3 is TGCAGTGTTGGACTGGGGGTTTCAGATACGCAGTATTTT. Translation gives CSVGLGVSDTQYF.

Only a few counts were recorded for this clonotype. The chain carries TRBV27 and TRBJ1-2, with D hard to call. Trimming pared 4 bases from V and 2 bases from J, leaving 14 bases between. Germline-derived CDR1 and CDR2 are MNHEY and SMNVEV (reference sequence). The CDR3 sequence is 15 residues long. CDR3 amino acids: CASSSHLHTNYGYTF. The CDR3 coding sequence is TGTGCCAGCAGTTCCCATCTCCACACCAACTATGGCTACACCTTC.

This rearrangement joins TRBV12-3 or TRBV12-4 to TRBJ2-1, with D unresolved. This CDR3 comprises 13 residues. The ends were cut back, 7 bases at V and 4 bases at J, with 11 bases in the middle. The CDR3 sequence is CASKRNPYNEQFF. CDR3 DNA: TGTGCCAGCAAAAGAAACCCTTACAATGAGCAGTTCTTC.

This clonotype was seen a few times. The chain joins TRBV5-1 to TRBJ2-3; D gene unclear. Germline CDR1 is SGHRS and CDR2 is YFSETQ. CDR3 length equals 18 residues. The germline V and J ends were trimmed by 4 bases and 2 bases, with 23 bases remaining between them. The CDR3 DNA sequence: TGCGCCAGCAGCAAAAGGGTCCCCTTTTCCGAATACACAGATACGCAGTATTTT. This translates into CASSKRVPFSEYTDTQYF.

As to this clonotype: With a much larger clone just one base away, this may be a read error. The chain carries TRBV6-2 or TRBV6-3 and TRBJ2-2; D uncertain. The length of the CDR3 is 11 residues. Trimming took 6 bases from V and 7 from J, leaving 6 bases between them. Germline CDR1 and CDR2: MNHEY and SVGEGT. CDR3 DNA: TGTGCCAGCAGGTGGAGCGGGGAGCTGTTTTTT. It is translated as CASRWSGELFF.

This chain joins TRBV20-1 and TRBJ2-5, with D maybe TRBD2 (6 bases). The closer fit of TRBJ2-7 to the DNA end suggests the J call may be wrong. The germline V gene has CDR1 DFQATT and CDR2 SNEGSKA (reference sequence). CDR3 length: 15 residues. CDR3 residues: CSARGRQGVPYEQYF. The CDR3, as DNA: TGCAGTGCTAGGGGGAGGCAGGGTGTTCCCTACGAGCAGTACTTC.

This clonotype was detected ten times or more. The V call is TRBV7-6, the J call TRBJ1-5; D uncertain. Germline V gives CDR1 SGHVS, CDR2 FNYEAQ. The ends were cut back, 5 bases at V and 3 bases at J, with 5 bases in the middle. The CDR3 extends over 12 amino acids. This CDR3 is CASSPYNQPQHF. CDR3 coding DNA: TGTGCCAGCAGCCCTTACAATCAGCCCCAGCATTTT. The full variable domain, in which reference TRBV7-6 and TRBJ1-5 provide the parts outside the CDR3, is GAGVSQSPRYKVTKRGQDVALRCDPISGHVSLYWYRQALGQGPEFLTYFNYEAQQDKSGLPNDRFSAERPEGSISTLTIQRTEQRDSAMYRCASSPYNQPQHFGDGTRLSIL.

This chain links TRBV18 with TRBJ1-2, with TRBD1 matching over 7 bases. The CDR3 extends over 13 amino acids. The germline gives CDR1 KGHSH, CDR2 LQKENI. Losses at the gene ends were 1 base for V and 8 bases for J; bases not matched to a gene: 4. The CDR3 coding sequence is TGTGCCAGCTCACCACGACAGGGAGTCGGCTACACCTTC. This codes for CASSPRQGVGYTF.

V is TRBV7-2 and J is TRBJ2-1, with TRBD2 identical over 9 bases. This CDR3 has 15 amino acids. Germline loops: CDR1 SGHTA, CDR2 FQGNSA. V lost 5 bases to trimming and J lost 10 bases; unmatched junction nucleotides: 12. CDR3 DNA sequence: TGTGCCAGCAGCCAAATAGCGGGGGTTATTCGCGAGCAGTTCTTC. It translates to CASSQIAGVIREQFF.

The genes are TRBV5-1 and TRBJ2-3; TRBD1 matches 9 bases. Germline CDR1 and CDR2: SGHRS and YFSETQ. J lost 6 bases, V lost 3 bases, and 8 bases had no gene match. This CDR3 is 15 amino acids long. The CDR3 bases are TGCGCCAGCAGCTATCCCGGGACAGGGATGGATACGCAGTATTTT. It yields the protein CASSYPGTGMDTQYF.

J is TRBJ2-3 and V is TRBV6-2 or TRBV6-3; D is possibly TRBD2 (6 bases). From germline, CDR1 is MNHEY and CDR2 SVGEGT. With 5 bases removed from V and 4 bases from J, the gap between germline ends came to 10 bases. The CDR3 contains 13 residues. The DNA for the CDR3 is TGTGCCAGCAGTCGCGGGATGCCAGATACGCAGTATTTT. Its translation is CASSRGMPDTQYF.

This clonotype was observed a few times. The chain carries TRBV7-2 and TRBJ1-5; 8 bases line up with TRBD1. CDR3 length: 16 residues. Unmatched junction bases numbered 11, after V lost 2 bases and J lost 8 bases. Germline CDR1 SGHTA, CDR2 FQGNSA. Written as DNA, the CDR3 is TGTGCCAGCAGCTTAATGTCAGGGGGCGCGTTCGAGCCCCAGCATTTT. This codes for CASSLMSGGAFEPQHF.

This clonotype occurred a few times. At one end, the junction sequence differs from germline, possibly due to a read error. The genes are TRBV6-2 or TRBV6-3 and TRBJ1-2; 7 bases map to TRBD1. Germline assignment: CDR1 MNHEY and CDR2 SVGEGT. The CDR3 totals 15 residues. DNA of the CDR3: TGTGCCAGCAGTAACTCGGGACAGCCAGCCTATGGCTACACCTTC. As protein: CASSNSGQPAYGYTF.

This clonotype was found a few times. The rearrangement joins TRBV24-1 to TRBJ2-3, with 7 bases that match TRBD1. V shed 3 bases, J shed 8 bases, and the junction held 10 bases outside the gene matches. This CDR3 comprises 15 residues. CDR1 is KGHDR, CDR2 SFDVKD, per germline. The CDR3 DNA reads as TGTGCCACCAGTGATCGGACAGGTAGTTGGAGTACGCAGTATTTT. Translation gives CATSDRTGSWSTQYF.